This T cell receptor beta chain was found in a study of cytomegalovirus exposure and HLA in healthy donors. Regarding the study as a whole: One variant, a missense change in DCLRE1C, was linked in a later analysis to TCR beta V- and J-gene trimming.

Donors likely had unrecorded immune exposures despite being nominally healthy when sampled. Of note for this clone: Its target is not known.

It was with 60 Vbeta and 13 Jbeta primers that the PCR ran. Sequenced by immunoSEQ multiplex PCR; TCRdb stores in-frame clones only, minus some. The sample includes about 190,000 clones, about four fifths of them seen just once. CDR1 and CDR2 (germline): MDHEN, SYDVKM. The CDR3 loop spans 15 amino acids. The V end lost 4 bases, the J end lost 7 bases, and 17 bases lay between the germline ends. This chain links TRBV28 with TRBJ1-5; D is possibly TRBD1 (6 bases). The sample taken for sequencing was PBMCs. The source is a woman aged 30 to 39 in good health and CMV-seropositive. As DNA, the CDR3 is TGTGCCAGCAGTTCGAACACAGGGTTAGGACAGCCCCAGCATTTT. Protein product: CASSSNTGLGQPQHF.